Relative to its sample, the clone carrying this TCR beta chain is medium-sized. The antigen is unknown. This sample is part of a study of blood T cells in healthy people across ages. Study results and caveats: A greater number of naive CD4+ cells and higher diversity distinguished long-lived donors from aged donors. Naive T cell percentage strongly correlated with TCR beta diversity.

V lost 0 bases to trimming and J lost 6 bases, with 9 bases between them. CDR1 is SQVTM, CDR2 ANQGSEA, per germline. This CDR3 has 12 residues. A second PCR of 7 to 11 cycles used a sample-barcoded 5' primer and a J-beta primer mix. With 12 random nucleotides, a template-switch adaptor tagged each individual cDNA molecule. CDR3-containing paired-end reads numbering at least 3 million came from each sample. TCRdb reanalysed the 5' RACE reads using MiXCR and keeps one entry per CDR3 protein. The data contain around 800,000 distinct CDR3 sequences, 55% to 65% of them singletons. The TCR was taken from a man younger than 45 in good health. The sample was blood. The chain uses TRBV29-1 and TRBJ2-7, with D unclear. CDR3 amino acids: CSVEEDGPEQYF. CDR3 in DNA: TGCAGCGTTGAAGAGGACGGTCCCGAGCAGTACTTC.